Presented here are 6 T cell receptor beta chains from one specimen sequenced in a study of cytomegalovirus exposure and HLA in healthy donors. PCR was performed using 60 Vbeta and 13 Jbeta primers. Sequenced by immunoSEQ multiplex PCR; TCRdb stores in-frame clones only, minus some. The top ten hold around 7.2% of the sample, which has some 150,000 clones, roughly 77% seen once. Sequences were obtained from PBMCs. All receptors derive from a young man in good health and CMV-seropositive.

The J gene is TRBJ1-1, the V gene TRBV7-8, with 10 nucleotides matching TRBD1. From germline, CDR1 is SGHVS and CDR2 FQNEAQ. This CDR3 is 16 amino acids long. V shed 3 bases and J 4 bases; nucleotides not matched to a gene: 8. DNA of the CDR3: TGTGCCAGCAGCTTTGCGGGACAGGGGTCGAGCACTGAAGCTTTCTTT. Translating it yields CASSFAGQGSSTEAFF.

The rearrangement joins TRBV6-1 to TRBJ2-2, with 14 bases matching TRBD2. Germline assignment: CDR1 MNHNS and CDR2 SASEGT. With 4 bases clipped from V and 5 bases from J, the junction kept 3 bases outside the gene matches. The CDR3 runs to 16 residues. CDR3 sequence: CASSGRTSGRTGELFF. CDR3 nucleotide sequence: TGTGCCAGCAGTGGGCGGACTAGCGGGAGGACCGGGGAGCTGTTTTTT.

This chain connects TRBV9 to TRBJ2-7, with D possibly matching TRBD1 (5 bases). V was clipped by 0 bases and J by 3 bases, with 13 bases between them. The CDR3 consists of 15 residues. Per germline, CDR1 SGDLS and CDR2 YYNGEE. The CDR3 here is CASSVALGQNYEQYF. In DNA form, the CDR3 reads TGTGCCAGCAGCGTAGCTTTGGGGCAGAACTACGAGCAGTACTTC.

Concerning this clone itself: A read error may account for a junction end that differs from germline. DNA of the CDR3: TGTTCCAGCAGCTCGACAGGGAGCTCCTACGAGCAGTACTTC. Protein sequence: CSSSSTGSSYEQYF. This chain joins TRBV7-9 and TRBJ2-7; 7 bases fit TRBD1. Germline V gene sequence: CDR1 SEHNR, CDR2 FQNEAQ (reference sequence). This CDR3 has 14 amino acids.

This chain uses TRBV25-1 with TRBJ1-2, with 7 bases aligning to TRBD1. The germline V gene has CDR1 MGHDK and CDR2 SYGVNS. The CDR3 covers 16 residues. The ends lost 1 base at V and 4 bases at J; junction bases unmatched: 9. The CDR3: CASSELQGFNSYGYTF. The CDR3 DNA reads TGTGCCAGCAGTGAATTACAGGGGTTTAATAGCTATGGCTACACCTTC.

This clone showed up just once. The chain employs TRBV30 and TRBJ1-1; a weak D match, TRBD1 (5 bases). In germline, CDR1 is GTSNPN, CDR2 SVGIG (reference sequence). The CDR3 has 11 amino acids. Trimming left V 7 bases short and J 0 bases short, with 6 bases between. This CDR3 reads CASQVNTEAFF. Written as DNA, the CDR3 is TGTGCCTCACAGGTGAACACTGAAGCTTTCTTT.